The clone carrying this T cell receptor beta chain was recorded many times. This record belongs to a study of neurological immune-mediated disorders. The germline gives CDR1 MNHNY, CDR2 SVGAGI (reference sequence). V lost 2 bases, J lost 1 base, and 12 bases lay in between. The CDR3 is 16 residues long. TCRdb ran MiXCR on the 5' RACE reads and lists one entry per CDR3 protein. Here the sample spans under 20,000 distinct CDR3 sequences, roughly 14% being singletons. This rearrangement joins TRBV6-6 to TRBJ1-5; D gene unclear. This TCR was sampled from a man between 60 and 75 years old with HTLV-1-associated myelopathy (HAM/TSP). Sequencing was performed on PBMCs. The CDR3 sequence: CASSYSARESNQPQHF. DNA for the CDR3: TGTGCCAGCAGTTACAGCGCACGGGAGAGCAATCAGCCCCAGCATTTT.